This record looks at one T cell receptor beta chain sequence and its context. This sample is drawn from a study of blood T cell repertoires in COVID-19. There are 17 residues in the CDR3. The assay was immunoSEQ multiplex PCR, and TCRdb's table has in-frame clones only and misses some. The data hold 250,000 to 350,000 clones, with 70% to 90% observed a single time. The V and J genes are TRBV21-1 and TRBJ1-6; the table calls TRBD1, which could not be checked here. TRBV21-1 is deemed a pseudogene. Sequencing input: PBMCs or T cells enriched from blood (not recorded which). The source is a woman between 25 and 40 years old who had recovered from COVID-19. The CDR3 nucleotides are TGTGCCAGCAGCAAAGTTCCACCGGGACAGGGTTTTTCACCCCTCCACTTT. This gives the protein CASSKVPPGQGFSPLHF.